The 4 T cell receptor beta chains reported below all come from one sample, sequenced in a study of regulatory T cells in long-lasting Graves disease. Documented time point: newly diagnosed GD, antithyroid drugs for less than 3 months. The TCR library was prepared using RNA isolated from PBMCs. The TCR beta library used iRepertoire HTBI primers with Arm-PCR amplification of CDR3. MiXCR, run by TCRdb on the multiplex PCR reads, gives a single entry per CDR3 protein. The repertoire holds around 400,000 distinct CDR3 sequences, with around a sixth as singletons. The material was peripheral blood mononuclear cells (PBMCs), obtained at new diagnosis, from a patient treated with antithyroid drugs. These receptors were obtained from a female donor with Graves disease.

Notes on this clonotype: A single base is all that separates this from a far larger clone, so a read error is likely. The CDR3 loop is CVSSPGLAGGPMGHVTDTQYF. In nucleotides, the CDR3 is TGTGTCAGCAGCCCCGGACTAGCGGGAGGGCCCATGGGCCACGTCACAGATACGCAGTATTTT. The chain recombines TRBV7-2 with TRBJ2-3; 15 nucleotides line up with TRBD2. This CDR3 comprises 21 residues. The germline CDR1 and CDR2 sequences are SGHTA and FQGNSA.

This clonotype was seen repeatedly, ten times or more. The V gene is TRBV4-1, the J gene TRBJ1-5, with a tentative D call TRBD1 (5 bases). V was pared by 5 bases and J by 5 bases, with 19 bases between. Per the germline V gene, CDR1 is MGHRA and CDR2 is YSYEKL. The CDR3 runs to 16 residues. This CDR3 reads CASSNPPGPRDQPQHF. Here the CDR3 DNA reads TGCGCCAGCAGCAACCCTCCGGGGCCACGGGATCAGCCCCAGCATTTT.

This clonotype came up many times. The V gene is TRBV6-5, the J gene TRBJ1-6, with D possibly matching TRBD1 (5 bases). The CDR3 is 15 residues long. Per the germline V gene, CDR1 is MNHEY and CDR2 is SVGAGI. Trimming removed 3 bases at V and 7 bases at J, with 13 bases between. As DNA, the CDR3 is TGTGCCAGCAGTTATTTCGGGGGGAGCAATTCACCCCTCCACTTT. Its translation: CASSYFGGSNSPLHF.

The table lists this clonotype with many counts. In DNA form, the CDR3 reads TGTGCCAGCAGCCAAGATATACAGGGAGCTGATGGCTACACCTTC. Translated, it gives CASSQDIQGADGYTF. The chain employs TRBV3-1 and TRBJ1-2; D is perhaps TRBD1 (6 bases). The germline V and J ends were trimmed by 0 bases and 6 bases, with 14 bases remaining between them. Looked up from germline, CDR1 is LGHDT and CDR2 is YNNKEL (reference sequence). CDR3 length equals 15 residues.